This T cell receptor beta chain derives from a study of T cells after yellow fever vaccination. Germline assignment: CDR1 MNHEY and CDR2 SVGEGT. There are 14 residues in the CDR3. The V and J ends lost 7 bases and 9 bases respectively, with 16 bases between them. TCRdb fed the 5' RACE reads into MiXCR, producing one record per CDR3 protein. The sample includes roughly 300,000 distinct CDR3 sequences, approximately 8% of them seen just once. The chain couples TRBV6-2 or TRBV6-3 to TRBJ1-6, with D tentatively TRBD1 (5 bases). The sequence was obtained from a man younger than 35 who received the YFV17D yellow fever vaccine. Sequencing used PBMCs, obtained roughly 47 days after the first yellow fever vaccination. CDR3 in DNA: TGTGCCAGCACCTTAGGAGGGGTTGGTTCACCCCTCCACTTT. This translates into CASTLGGVGSPLHF.